This T cell receptor (beta chain) was captured in a study of T cell responses to AZD1222 COVID-19 vaccine. A word on this clone: The antigen is not known.

Sequencing was performed with immunoSEQ multiplex PCR; in TCRdb, only in-frame clones are kept and a portion is missing. This repertoire shows roughly 80,000 clones, roughly 90% found once; its top ten account for more than 4%. Study results and caveats: None of the repertoires were sampled until the peak T cell response had passed. Targets within unmutated variant regions were reportedly found for nearly half of spike-specific TCRs. Only a handful of AZD1222 recipients were seropositive at baseline. Increases in Spike-specific TCR breadth and depth were seen after two AZD1222 doses.

CDR3 length: 12 amino acids. V shed 0 bases and J shed 3 bases, with 3 bases lying between them. CDR1 is SGHKS, CDR2 YYEKEE, per germline (reference sequence). The rearrangement links TRBV5-5 to TRBJ1-1; D unresolved. This sequence originates from an adult in good health. The sample was peripheral blood, taken on day 0 of AZD1222 vaccination. Here the CDR3 reads CASSLADTEAFF. In DNA, the CDR3 is TGTGCCAGCAGCTTGGCGGACACTGAAGCTTTCTTT.